The clone carrying this T cell receptor beta chain was observed a handful of times. Its matching antigen is unknown. The sample belongs to a study of CD8 T cells in ankylosing spondylitis. Study-wide points: In peripheral blood, disease-linked CD8+ clones occurred at relatively low frequencies. Some of these motif variants have turned up before, in reports on reactive arthritis synovial fluid and blood.

From the 5' RACE reads, TCRdb called clonotypes with MiXCR, one entry per CDR3 protein. The table includes about 360,000 distinct CDR3 sequences, roughly 20% detected once. This receptor was taken from a male donor with ankylosing spondylitis or in good health (not recorded which). The material sequenced was blood, either unsorted or a sorted T cell fraction (not recorded which).

The CDR3 region has the DNA TGTGCCACCCAACCGGGACTACGGACGTCCGAGCAGTACTTC. This encodes CATQPGLRTSEQYF. This chain connects TRBV28 to TRBJ2-7; the match to TRBD2 covers 7 bases. The CDR3 covers 14 residues. Germline loops: CDR1 MDHEN, CDR2 SYDVKM. The V segment lost 10 bases and the J segment 6 bases; nucleotides outside the gene matches: 15. Full variable domain (rest looked up from reference TRBV28 and TRBJ2-7): DVKVTQSSRYLVKRTGEKVFLECVQDMDHENMFWYRQDPGLGLRLIYFSYDVKMKEKGDIPEGYSVSREKKERFSLILESASTNQTSMYLCATQPGLRTSEQYFGPGTRLTVT.